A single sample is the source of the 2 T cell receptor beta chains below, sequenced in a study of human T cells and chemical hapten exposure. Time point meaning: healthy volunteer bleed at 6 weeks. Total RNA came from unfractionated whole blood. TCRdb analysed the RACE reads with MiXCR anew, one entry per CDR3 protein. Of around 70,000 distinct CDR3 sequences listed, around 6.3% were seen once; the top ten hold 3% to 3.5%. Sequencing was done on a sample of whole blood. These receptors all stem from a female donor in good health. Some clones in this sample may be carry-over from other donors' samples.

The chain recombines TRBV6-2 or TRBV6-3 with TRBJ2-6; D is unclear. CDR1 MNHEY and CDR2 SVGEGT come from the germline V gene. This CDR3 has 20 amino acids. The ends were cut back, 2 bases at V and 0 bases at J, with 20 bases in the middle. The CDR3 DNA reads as TGTGCCAGCAGTTACGTTCCGGCGAGGTCCCTTAGCTCTGGGGCCAACGTCCTGACTTTC. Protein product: CASSYVPARSLSSGANVLTF.

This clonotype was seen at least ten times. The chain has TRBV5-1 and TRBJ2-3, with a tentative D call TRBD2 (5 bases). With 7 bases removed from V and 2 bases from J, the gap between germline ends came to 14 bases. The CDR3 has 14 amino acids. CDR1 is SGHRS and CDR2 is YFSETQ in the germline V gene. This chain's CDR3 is CASGDYPHTDTQYF. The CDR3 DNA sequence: TGCGCCAGCGGTGACTACCCTCACACAGATACGCAGTATTTT.